The 19 T cell receptor beta chains below were found in one sample sequenced in a study of blood T cell repertoires in COVID-19. Sequencing was performed with immunoSEQ multiplex PCR; in TCRdb, only in-frame clones are kept and a portion is missing. The data hold about 180,000 clones, with just over 85% observed a single time. Sequenced: peripheral blood. The source is a man aged 50-59 years with active or convalescent COVID-19.

The rearrangement joins TRBV20-1 to TRBJ2-3; D may be TRBD1 (6 bases). The CDR3 runs to 15 residues. Trimming stripped 3 bases from V and 2 bases from J, with 15 bases between. CDR1 is DFQATT and CDR2 is SNEGSKA in the germline V gene (reference sequence). The CDR3 loop reads CSASRTAPNTDTQYF. The CDR3 DNA follows: TGCAGTGCTAGTCGGACAGCGCCGAACACAGATACGCAGTATTTT.

V gene TRBV7-2 combines with J gene TRBJ1-6; D uncertain. The length of the CDR3 is 14 residues. Trimming took 1 base from V and 7 from J, leaving 8 bases between them. Germline lookup yields CDR1 SGHTA and CDR2 FQGNSA. Here the CDR3 reads CASSLGTENSPLHF. Here the CDR3 DNA reads TGTGCCAGCAGCTTAGGAACAGAAAATTCACCCCTCCACTTT. The whole variable domain, filled in from reference TRBV7-2 and TRBJ1-6, reads GAGVSQSPSNKVTEKGKDVELRCDPISGHTALYWYRQSLGQGLEFLIYFQGNSAPDKSGLPSDRFSAERTGGSVSTLTIQRTQQEDSAVYLCASSLGTENSPLHFGNGTRLTVT.

CDR3 sequence: CASSLGQPGLVVFF. The CDR3 coding sequence is TGTGCCAGCAGCTTAGGCCAACCAGGGCTAGTGGTTTTCTTC. V usage is TRBV7-9 and J usage is TRBJ2-1; weak D call: TRBD1 (5 bases). The CDR3 is 14 amino acids. Germline V CDR1 and CDR2: SEHNR, FQNEAQ (reference sequence). V lost 1 base and J 16 bases, leaving 20 bases between the germline ends. Full variable domain (rest looked up from reference TRBV7-9 and TRBJ2-1): DTGVSQNPRHKITKRGQNVTFRCDPISEHNRLYWYRQTLGQGPEFLTYFQNEAQLEKSRLLSDRFSAERPKGSFSTLEIQRTEQGDSAMYLCASSLGQPGLVVFFGPGTRLTVL.

The chain carries TRBV7-6 and TRBJ2-7; maybe TRBD2 (6 bases). Trimming removed 5 bases at V and 3 bases at J, with 14 bases between. Looked up from germline, CDR1 is SGHVS and CDR2 is FNYEAQ. The CDR3 is made up of 14 amino acids. The CDR3, as DNA: TGTGCCAGCAGCATATCGGGAGCCCGCTACGAGCAGTACTTC. Translating gives CASSISGARYEQYF.

The gene calls are TRBV3-1 (or the pseudogene TRBV3-2) and TRBJ1-4; D is undetermined. The germline CDR1 and CDR2 sequences are LGHDT and YNNKEL (reference sequence). This CDR3 is 15 amino acids long. The ends were cut back, 4 bases at V and 0 bases at J, with 9 bases in the middle. CDR3: CASSRSSPTNEKLFF. In DNA, the CDR3 is TGTGCCAGCAGCCGTAGTTCTCCAACTAATGAAAAACTGTTTTTT.

This clone occurred a few times. V gene TRBV7-2 combines with J gene TRBJ2-1; 10 bases match TRBD2. Germline-derived CDR1 and CDR2 are SGHTA and FQGNSA. The CDR3 spans 16 residues. Germline trimming cut 3 bases from V and 5 bases from J; bases unmatched to any gene: 7. The CDR3, as DNA: TGTGCCAGCAGCTTTCCACTAGCGGGGTCCAACAATGAGCAGTTCTTC. It yields the protein CASSFPLAGSNNEQFF.

This chain connects TRBV2 to TRBJ1-6, with 8 positions matching TRBD1. V lost 5 bases and J lost 10; bases outside the gene matches: 10. The CDR3 consists of 15 residues. Germline V lookup: CDR1 SNHLY, CDR2 FYNNEI. The CDR3 loop reads CASSLSQGARSPLHF. In DNA, the CDR3 is TGTGCCAGCAGTCTAAGTCAGGGGGCTCGATCACCCCTCCACTTT.

This sequence joins TRBV25-1 and TRBJ2-1; 12 positions agree with TRBD2. Trimming cost V 6 bases and J 9 bases; bases outside gene matches: 9. CDR3 size: 15 residues. Germline V gene sequence: CDR1 MGHDK, CDR2 SYGVNS. In DNA form, the CDR3 reads TGTGCCAGCAGCTCACCTAGCGGGAGGGCCCCTGAGCAGTTCTTC. It encodes CASSSPSGRAPEQFF.

The chain combines TRBV6-1 with TRBJ1-1, with no clear D. V lost 3 bases, J lost 6 bases, and 11 bases lay in between. CDR1 MNHNS and CDR2 SASEGT come from the germline V gene. There are 13 residues in the CDR3. DNA for the CDR3: TGTGCCAGCAGTGATATAACATTGGCTGAAGCTTTCTTT. Its translation is CASSDITLAEAFF.

The rearrangement links TRBV6-5 to TRBJ1-2; TRBD1 is a possible D gene (6 bases). Between the trimmed V and J ends, which lost 5 bases and 8 bases, there was a span of 15 bases. Germline V lookup: CDR1 MNHEY, CDR2 SVGAGI. There are 13 residues in the CDR3. CDR3 loop: CASSPNPDRGYTF. The CDR3 region has the DNA TGTGCCAGCAGTCCAAACCCGGACAGAGGCTACACCTTC.

CDR3 coding DNA: TGTGCCAGCAGCCGCCGGGGTAGCTATGGCTACACCTTC. Its translation: CASSRRGSYGYTF. The chain links TRBV4-2 to TRBJ1-2; D ambiguous. The ends were cut back, 4 bases at V and 4 bases at J, with 10 bases in the middle. This CDR3 spans 13 amino acids. Germline V lookup: CDR1 LGHNA, CDR2 YNFKEQ.

The chain couples TRBV2 to TRBJ1-5, with 10 bases that match TRBD1. The germline V gene has CDR1 SNHLY and CDR2 FYNNEI. V gave up 5 bases and J gave up 6 bases; unmatched junction bases: 4. The CDR3 extends over 14 amino acids. CDR3 sequence (DNA): TGTGCCAGCAGTCGACAGGGGGCTTTTCAGCCCCAGCATTTT. As protein: CASSRQGAFQPQHF.

The chain has TRBV12-3 or TRBV12-4 and TRBJ1-1; possible D gene TRBD1, 5 bases. Between the trimmed V and J ends, which lost 6 bases and 2 bases, there was a span of 10 bases. There are 13 residues in the CDR3. CDR3 amino acids: CASRRRENTEAFF. The CDR3 DNA reads TGTGCCAGCAGGCGCAGGGAAAACACTGAAGCTTTCTTT.

Turning to this clone: Other DNA sequences in the sample encode the same CDR3. J is TRBJ2-3 and V is TRBV27; 10 nucleotides align to TRBD2. CDR1 and CDR2 from the germline V gene are MNHEY and SMNVEV (reference sequence). Trimming at V came to 4 bases and at J to 6 bases, leaving 7 bases not matched to a gene. The CDR3 has 15 amino acids. The CDR3 is CASSSGTSGTDTQYF. The CDR3 DNA follows: TGTGCCAGCAGTTCAGGTACTAGCGGGACTGATACGCAGTATTTT.

The rearrangement joins TRBV11-2 to TRBJ2-2, with D tentatively TRBD1 (6 bases). Germline loops: CDR1 SGHAT, CDR2 FQNNGV. V was pared by 6 bases and J by 2 bases, with 19 bases between. CDR3 length equals 17 residues. The CDR3 DNA sequence: TGTGCCAGCAGGCCTCGGCTGGCAGGGGATAACACCGGGGAGCTGTTTTTT. Translating gives CASRPRLAGDNTGELFF.

This clone was seen only a few times. The rearrangement uses TRBV4-2 and TRBJ1-5, with 10 bases fitting TRBD1. The V gene's germline CDR1 is LGHNA and CDR2 YNFKEQ. This CDR3 has 15 residues. V dropped 4 bases and J dropped 6; count of bases not matched to a gene: 6. CDR3 in DNA: TGTGCCAGCAGCCCCGGGACAGGGGTAGGTCAGCCCCAGCATTTT. It codes for CASSPGTGVGQPQHF.

As to this clone: This same CDR3 is encoded by further DNA sequences in the sample. The genes are TRBV20-1 and TRBJ2-7, with unresolved D. Trimming took 2 bases from V and 5 from J, leaving 7 bases between them. Germline CDR1 DFQATT, CDR2 SNEGSKA (reference sequence). There are 11 residues in the CDR3. The CDR3 DNA follows: TGCAGTGCTAGAAGTGGCCACGAGCAGTACTTC. Its translation: CSARSGHEQYF.

The chain carries TRBV4-3 and TRBJ2-1; the D gene is possibly TRBD1 (6 bases). Germline V CDR1 and CDR2: LGHNA, YSLEER. This CDR3 has 18 residues. The V end was cut by 0 bases, the J end by 0 bases, with 15 bases between. CDR3 sequence reads: CASSQDNAGARSYNEQFF. The CDR3 bases are TGCGCCAGCAGCCAAGACAACGCAGGGGCGCGCTCCTACAATGAGCAGTTCTTC.

The rearrangement links TRBV9 to TRBJ2-2; 7 nucleotides line up with TRBD1. Germline assignment: CDR1 SGDLS and CDR2 YYNGEE. The CDR3 spans 16 residues. With 0 bases clipped from V and 0 bases from J, the junction kept 2 bases outside the gene matches. CDR3 sequence (DNA): TGTGCCAGCAGCGTAGAGGGGGCACCGAACACCGGGGAGCTGTTTTTT. This codes for CASSVEGAPNTGELFF.